The entry below describes one TCR beta chain. Authors' data handling: Amplification with reference gene primers provided the estimates of nucleated cell counts. Only in-frame clones appear in the TCRdb table, and some are missing; sequencing was by immunoSEQ multiplex PCR. Clonal size and the V and J genes are those of that table, whereas D and trimming came from the DNA. The sample yields around 79,000 clones, about 88% seen once. This entry belongs to a study of blood T cell repertoires in COVID-19. For the study at large: Sample material is recorded as cDNA or gDNA derived from T cells, B-cell-depleted T cells, or PBMCs.

The V and J ends lost 0 bases and 0 bases respectively, with 10 bases between them. CDR3 length: 16 residues. Germline values: CDR1 SGHNT, CDR2 YYREEE (reference sequence). This TCR derives from a human donor in a cohort sampled during active COVID-19. This sequence joins TRBV5-4 and TRBJ1-3; D call uncertain. Source material: peripheral blood. The CDR3 loop reads CASSLDLADSGNTIYF. The CDR3, as DNA: TGTGCCAGCAGCTTGGATCTGGCGGACTCTGGAAACACCATATATTTT. The variable domain in full, with the rest retrieved from reference TRBV5-4 and TRBJ1-3, is ETGVTQSPTHLIKTRGQQVTLRCSSQSGHNTVSWYQQALGQGPQFIFQYYREEENGRGNFPPRFSGLQFPNYSSELNVNALELDDSALYLCASSLDLADSGNTIYFGEGSWLTVV.